Below are 14 T cell receptor beta chains sequenced from a single sample in a study of response to subunit inactivated influenza vaccine. Via MiXCR, TCRdb re-called the RT-PCR reads, giving one row per CDR3 protein. The table has some 600,000 distinct CDR3 sequences, less than 15% seen once. The input for sequencing was PBMCs from blood, taken 14 days before vaccination. The receptor source for this set is a man aged 45-65 years who received an inactivated influenza vaccine.

The genes are TRBV4-2 and TRBJ2-3; a weak D match, TRBD2 (7 bases). CDR1 and CDR2 from the germline V gene are LGHNA and YNFKEQ. The CDR3 contains 16 residues. V was trimmed by 1 base and J by 2 bases, leaving 13 bases between them. The CDR3 protein is CASSQVSGGSTDTQYF. The CDR3 DNA is TGTGCCAGCAGCCAAGTTTCGGGGGGCTCCACAGATACGCAGTATTTT.

This clonotype was detected many times. The chain carries TRBV10-3 and TRBJ1-5; weak D call: TRBD1 (6 bases). V was trimmed by 10 bases and J by 6 bases, leaving 16 bases between them. Germline V gene lookup returns CDR1 ENHRY and CDR2 SYGVKD. The CDR3 loop spans 13 amino acids. The CDR3 spells CATAFEQGQPQHF. CDR3 in DNA: TGTGCCACCGCGTTTGAACAGGGTCAGCCCCAGCATTTT.

This chain connects TRBV4-1 to TRBJ2-5, with 8 nucleotides matching TRBD1. This CDR3 is 17 amino acids long. The J segment lost 0 bases and the V segment lost 4 bases, leaving 10 bases of the junction unmatched. CDR1 is MGHRA, CDR2 YSYEKL, per germline. DNA for the CDR3: TGCGCCAGCAGCCGCGAACTAGGGGACAGGTACCAAGAGACCCAGTACTTC. It yields the protein CASSRELGDRYQETQYF.

This chain uses TRBV20-1 with TRBJ2-7, with 9 bases fitting TRBD1. This CDR3 contains 14 residues. CDR1 and CDR2 from the germline V gene are DFQATT and SNEGSKA (reference sequence). Trimming cost V 4 bases and J 6 bases; bases outside gene matches: 10. CDR3: CSAKRSGQGGEQYF. As DNA, the CDR3 is TGCAGTGCTAAGAGATCGGGACAGGGTGGCGAGCAGTACTTC.

The chain joins TRBV7-2 to TRBJ1-6; D remains unclear. Per germline, CDR1 SGHTA and CDR2 FQGNSA. V was cut by 6 bases and J by 7 bases, with 7 bases left in between. The CDR3 sequence is 12 residues long. CDR3 sequence reads: CASRKLNSPLHF. CDR3 sequence (DNA): TGTGCCAGCAGGAAACTAAATTCACCCCTCCACTTT. Based on the CDR3 plus reference TRBV7-2 and TRBJ1-6, the full variable domain is GAGVSQSPSNKVTEKGKDVELRCDPISGHTALYWYRQSLGQGLEFLIYFQGNSAPDKSGLPSDRFSAERTGGSVSTLTIQRTQQEDSAVYLCASRKLNSPLHFGNGTRLTVT.

This chain connects TRBV28 to TRBJ2-5, with TRBD2 matching 14 bases. V shed 5 bases and J 5 bases; nucleotides not matched to a gene: 7. The CDR3 has 16 amino acids. Germline lookup yields CDR1 MDHEN and CDR2 SYDVKM. The CDR3 protein is CASSKGLAGGMETQYF. The CDR3 region has the DNA TGTGCCAGCAGTAAAGGACTAGCGGGGGGTATGGAGACCCAGTACTTC.

There are many counts of this clonotype. The CDR3 protein is CASSSTSMNTEAFF. DNA for the CDR3: TGCGCCAGCAGCTCAACTTCGATGAACACTGAAGCTTTCTTT. The chain combines TRBV5-1 with TRBJ1-1, with D unresolved. The V and J ends lost 3 bases and 0 bases respectively, with 9 bases between them. Germline values: CDR1 SGHRS, CDR2 YFSETQ. The CDR3 consists of 14 residues.

The CDR3 DNA reads TGCAGTGCTAGTGGGGCAGGGAGCTCCTACAATGAGCAGTTCTTC. Residues: CSASGAGSSYNEQFF. The chain has TRBV20-1 and TRBJ2-1; D could derive from TRBD1 or TRBD2 (5 bases each). The ends were cut back, 3 bases at V and 0 bases at J, with 12 bases in the middle. CDR1 is DFQATT, CDR2 SNEGSKA, per germline (reference sequence). This CDR3 is 15 amino acids long.

The rearrangement links TRBV20-1 to TRBJ2-1, with no clear D. The CDR3 is 14 residues long. Germline V lookup: CDR1 DFQATT, CDR2 SNEGSKA (reference sequence). With 2 bases removed from V and 0 bases from J, the gap between germline ends came to 8 bases. CDR3 in DNA: TGCAGTGCTAGACTAGGGTCCTCCTACAATGAGCAGTTCTTC. Amino acids: CSARLGSSYNEQFF.

In its sample, this clonotype was seen many times. J is TRBJ2-7 and V is TRBV7-2; no reliable D call. The CDR3 sequence is 13 residues long. Germline lookup yields CDR1 SGHTA and CDR2 FQGNSA. The V gene lost 3 bases and the J gene lost 2 bases, with 8 bases spanning the gap. The CDR3: CASSFTPTYEQYF. CDR3 nucleotide sequence: TGTGCCAGCAGCTTTACCCCTACCTACGAGCAGTACTTC.

This clonotype was observed a handful of times. The chain links TRBV24-1 to TRBJ2-4, with TRBD1 matching over 7 bases. J gave up 0 bases and V 5 bases, and 21 bases lay outside the gene matches. The CDR3 extends over 21 amino acids. The germline V gene encodes CDR1 KGHDR and CDR2 SFDVKD. The CDR3 is CATSVRGPQGPSPLAKNIQYF. For the CDR3, the DNA is TGTGCCACCAGTGTAAGGGGGCCTCAGGGGCCGTCCCCCTTAGCCAAAAACATTCAGTACTTC.

This clonotype was recorded at least ten times. The rearrangement uses TRBV6-1 and TRBJ1-1; perhaps TRBD1 as D (5 bases). The V end lost 6 bases, the J end lost 3 bases, and 14 bases lay between the germline ends. The germline V gene has CDR1 MNHNS and CDR2 SASEGT. The CDR3 spans 14 residues. The CDR3 region is CASSPGGVDTEAFF. CDR3 bases: TGTGCCAGCAGCCCGGGGGGGGTGGACACTGAAGCTTTCTTT.

The chain employs TRBV15 and TRBJ1-5, with 8 bases identical to TRBD1. Germline lookup yields CDR1 LNHNV and CDR2 YYDKDF (reference sequence). This CDR3 has 16 residues. With V trimmed by 1 base and J by 4 bases, 6 bases remained unmatched. The CDR3 loop reads CATSRGGNRGNQPQHF. CDR3 nucleotide sequence: TGTGCCACCAGCAGAGGAGGGAACAGGGGGAATCAGCCCCAGCATTTT.

The CDR3 region is CASSLLSASGGIYEQYF. The CDR3 DNA follows: TGTGCCAGCAGTTTACTCTCGGCTAGCGGGGGGATCTACGAGCAGTACTTC. The chain recombines TRBV27 with TRBJ2-7, with 11 bases matching TRBD2. J gave up 3 bases and V 2 bases, and 9 bases lay outside the gene matches. Per the germline V gene, CDR1 is MNHEY and CDR2 is SMNVEV (reference sequence). The length of the CDR3 is 17 residues.